This T cell receptor beta chain stems from a study of blood T cells in healthy people across ages. Study results and caveats: Strongly correlated with naive T cell percentage was TCR beta diversity.

This clonotype was recorded many times. Its antigen is currently unknown. CDR3 size: 14 residues. Germline lookup yields CDR1 GTSNPN and CDR2 SVGIG (reference sequence). V shed 3 bases, J shed 5 bases, and the junction held 4 bases outside the gene matches. A second PCR, run for roughly 7 to 12 cycles, used a sample-barcoded 5' primer plus a J-beta primer mix. TCRdb re-called the 5' RACE reads with MiXCR, one entry per CDR3 protein. The repertoire holds hundreds of thousands of distinct CDR3 sequences, with less than 40% as singletons. The rearrangement joins TRBV30 to TRBJ1-1; 12 bases match TRBD1. Input material: blood. The receptor was isolated from an elderly woman in good health. The DNA for the CDR3 is TGTGCCTGGAGGGGGGACAGGGGGCTTACTGAAGCTTTCTTT. As protein: CAWRGDRGLTEAFF.